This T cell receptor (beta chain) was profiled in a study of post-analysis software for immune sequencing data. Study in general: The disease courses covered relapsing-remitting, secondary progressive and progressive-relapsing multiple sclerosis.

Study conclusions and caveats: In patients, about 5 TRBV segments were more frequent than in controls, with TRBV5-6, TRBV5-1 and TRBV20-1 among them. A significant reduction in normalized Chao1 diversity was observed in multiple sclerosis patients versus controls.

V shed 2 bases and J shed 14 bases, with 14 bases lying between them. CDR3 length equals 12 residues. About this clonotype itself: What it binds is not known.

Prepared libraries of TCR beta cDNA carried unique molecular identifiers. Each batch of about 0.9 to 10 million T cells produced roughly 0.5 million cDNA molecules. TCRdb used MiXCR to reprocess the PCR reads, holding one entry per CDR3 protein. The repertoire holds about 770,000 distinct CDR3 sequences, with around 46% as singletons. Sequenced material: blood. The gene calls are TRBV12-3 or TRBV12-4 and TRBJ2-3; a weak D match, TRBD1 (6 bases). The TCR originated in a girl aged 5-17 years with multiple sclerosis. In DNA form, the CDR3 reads TGTGCCAGCAGTTTATCCGGGACACCCCGGTATTTT. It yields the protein CASSLSGTPRYF.